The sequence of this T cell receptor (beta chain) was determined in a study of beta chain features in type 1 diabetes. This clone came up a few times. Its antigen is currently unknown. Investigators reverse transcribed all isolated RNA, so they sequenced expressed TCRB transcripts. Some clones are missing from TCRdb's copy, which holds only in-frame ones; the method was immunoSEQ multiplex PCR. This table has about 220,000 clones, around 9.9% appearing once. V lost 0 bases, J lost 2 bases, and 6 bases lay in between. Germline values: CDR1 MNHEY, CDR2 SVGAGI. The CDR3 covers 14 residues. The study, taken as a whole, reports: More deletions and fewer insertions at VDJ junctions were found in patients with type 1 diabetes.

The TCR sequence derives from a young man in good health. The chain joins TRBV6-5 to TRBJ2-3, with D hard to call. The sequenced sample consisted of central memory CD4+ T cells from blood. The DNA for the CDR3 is TGTGCCAGCAGTTACTCTGTCTCCACAGATACGCAGTATTTT. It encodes CASSYSVSTDTQYF.